Sequencing of this T cell receptor (beta chain) was carried out in a study of blood T cell repertoires in COVID-19. Authors' methods: Amplified reference gene primers provided the basis for estimating nucleated cell counts. Assay: immunoSEQ multiplex PCR; the TCRdb copy retains only in-frame clones and omits some. From that table come the V and J calls and clone size; the DNA was used to work out D and trimming. Of about 670,000 clones in the sample, about nine tenths were seen once. CDR1 and CDR2 (germline): SGHVS, FNYEAQ. After removal of 5 bases from V and 6 bases from J, the junction contained 13 bases not matched to a gene. This CDR3 spans 15 amino acids.

The sequenced sample consisted of peripheral blood. The V and J genes are TRBV7-6 and TRBJ2-7; 7 nucleotides line up with TRBD1. This sequence originates from a young woman with acute or convalescent COVID-19. The CDR3 coding sequence is TGTGCCAGCAGCCAGGGACAGTCATCGGTCGCCGAGCAGTACTTC. Its translation is CASSQGQSSVAEQYF.